This TCR beta chain came from a study of T cells of healthy individuals. Only a few counts were recorded for this clonotype. This CDR3 has 10 amino acids. Germline assignment: CDR1 SQVTM and CDR2 ANQGSEA. V was shortened by 5 bases and J by 6 bases, with 5 bases between the two germline ends. Using its own MiXCR run on the 5' RACE reads, TCRdb lists one record per CDR3 protein. The sample includes 63,000 or so distinct CDR3 sequences, under 20% of them seen just once. The origin of this receptor is a human donor in good health. The chain employs TRBV29-1 and TRBJ2-1; D not certain. CDR3 amino acids: CSVRVNEQFF. In nucleotides, the CDR3 is TGCAGCGTTAGGGTCAATGAGCAGTTCTTC.